This entry lists 32 T cell receptor beta chains sequenced from one sample in a study of CD8+ T cells in alopecia areata. Treatment reported: oral pan-JAK inhibitor, 5-10 mg twice daily. Sequencing templates came from extracted RNA that was reverse transcribed into cDNA. The data were produced by immunoSEQ multiplex PCR, yet TCRdb's version contains in-frame clones alone and is incomplete. The table lists roughly 100,000 clones, 85% to 90% of them singletons. The source was CD8+ T cells sorted from blood, collected at roughly week 30, from a patient treated with tofacitinib. The receptor set was obtained from a human donor with alopecia areata.

CDR3 nucleotide sequence: TGTGCCAGCAGCTTTAGCGGCCAAGAGACCCAGTACTTC. Amino acids: CASSFSGQETQYF. V usage is TRBV7-9 and J usage is TRBJ2-5; possibly TRBD2 for D (6 bases). Germline loops: CDR1 SEHNR, CDR2 FQNEAQ (reference sequence). CDR3 size: 13 residues. Trimming left V 3 bases short and J 1 base short, with 6 bases between. The complete variable domain, with remaining parts taken from reference TRBV7-9 and TRBJ2-5, reads DTGVSQNPRHKITKRGQNVTFRCDPISEHNRLYWYRQTLGQGPEFLTYFQNEAQLEKSRLLSDRFSAERPKGSFSTLEIQRTEQGDSAMYLCASSFSGQETQYFGPGTRLLVL.

This chain connects TRBV4-1 to TRBJ2-2; D might be TRBD1 or TRBD2, each matching 5 bases. The germline V gene encodes CDR1 MGHRA and CDR2 YSYEKL. V gave up 2 bases and J gave up 6 bases, with 16 bases separating them. The CDR3 runs 16 residues. CDR3 DNA sequence: TGCGCCAGCAGCCAACGGGTGGGAATGGGGGCCGGGGAGCTGTTTTTT. Its translation: CASSQRVGMGAGELFF.

This rearrangement joins TRBV27 to TRBJ2-5; 9 positions agree with TRBD2. Matching the DNA end better, TRBJ2-7 makes the J call doubtful. The CDR3 totals 15 residues. Germline CDR1 reads MNHEY; CDR2 reads SMNVEV (reference sequence). For the CDR3, the DNA is TGTGCCAGCAGTGACTCTAGCGGGACCTTCTACGAGCAGTACTTC. This translates into CASSDSSGTFYEQYF.

The chain uses TRBV7-9 and TRBJ2-1; D remains unclear. The CDR3 loop spans 11 amino acids. The V gene's germline CDR1 is SEHNR and CDR2 FQNEAQ (reference sequence). V lost 4 bases and J 8 bases, leaving 6 bases between the germline ends. CDR3 protein: CASSSYYEQFF. DNA of the CDR3: TGTGCCAGCAGCTCGTACTATGAGCAGTTCTTC.

Turning to this clone: This CDR3 is also generated by other DNA sequences in the sample. The J gene is TRBJ2-1, the V gene TRBV4-1, with D unresolved. Germline V gene data show CDR1 as MGHRA and CDR2 as YSYEKL. V lost 1 base to trimming and J lost 0 bases, with 7 bases between them. The CDR3 spans 15 residues. The CDR3 DNA reads TGCGCCAGCAGCCAAGTCTCAACCTCCTACAATGAGCAGTTCTTC. Protein: CASSQVSTSYNEQFF.

The V call is TRBV4-1, the J call TRBJ1-1, with D uncertain. CDR3 size: 18 residues. V lost 4 bases, J lost 0 bases, and 21 bases lay in between. Germline V lookup: CDR1 MGHRA, CDR2 YSYEKL. The CDR3 here is CASSPSGGTGTMNTEAFF. CDR3 nucleotides: TGCGCCAGCAGCCCCTCCGGTGGAACGGGAACAATGAACACTGAAGCTTTCTTT.

This chain uses TRBV27 with TRBJ1-2; D not certain. There are 14 residues in the CDR3. CDR1 and CDR2 (germline): MNHEY, SMNVEV (reference sequence). The V gene lost 0 bases and the J gene lost 0 bases, with 5 bases spanning the gap. The CDR3 nucleotides read TGTGCCAGCAGTTTATCTCGGACTAACTATGGCTACACCTTC. Its protein is CASSLSRTNYGYTF.

The chain links TRBV4-1 to TRBJ2-1; D is unclear. CDR1 and CDR2 (germline): MGHRA, YSYEKL. CDR3 length: 15 residues. Trimming left V 0 bases short and J 6 bases short, with 12 bases between. CDR3 sequence (DNA): TGCGCCAGCAGCCAAGATCGGAGCCCCGGCAATGAGCAGTTCTTC. This codes for CASSQDRSPGNEQFF.

The CDR3 loop is CASSFDLNEQFF. The CDR3 region has the DNA TGTGCCAGCAGCTTTGACCTCAATGAGCAGTTCTTC. The chain employs TRBV7-9 and TRBJ2-1; D is ambiguous. This CDR3 spans 12 amino acids. Germline V lookup: CDR1 SEHNR, CDR2 FQNEAQ (reference sequence). V was clipped by 3 bases and J by 6 bases, with 6 bases between them.

The V and J genes are TRBV7-9 and TRBJ2-1; 7 positions match TRBD2. This CDR3 spans 16 amino acids. V trimming: 6 bases; J trimming: 7 bases; junction bases outside the gene matches: 15. In germline, CDR1 is SEHNR, CDR2 FQNEAQ (reference sequence). The CDR3 loop reads CASSPEAGWVGNEQFF. The CDR3 DNA sequence: TGTGCCAGCAGTCCCGAAGCGGGATGGGTTGGGAATGAGCAGTTCTTC.

This clone was counted a few times. The chain links TRBV25-1 to TRBJ2-7; 7 nucleotides line up with TRBD1. CDR1 and CDR2 (germline): MGHDK, SYGVNS. This CDR3 is built from 14 residues. J lost 6 bases, V lost 1 base, and 6 bases had no gene match. CDR3 nucleotide sequence: TGTGCCAGCAGTGAATCGACAGGGTATAGCGAGCAGTACTTC. As protein: CASSESTGYSEQYF.

The chain combines TRBV14 with TRBJ2-7; D is ambiguous. CDR1 and CDR2 from the germline V gene are SGHDN and FVKESK. Trimming took 0 bases from V and 0 from J, leaving 15 bases between them. CDR3 length: 17 residues. Here the CDR3 reads CASSQESVYSSSYEQYF. The CDR3 coding sequence is TGTGCCAGCAGCCAAGAGTCTGTGTACTCCAGCTCCTACGAGCAGTACTTC.

The genes are TRBV5-1 and TRBJ2-3; D gene unclear. The germline V gene encodes CDR1 SGHRS and CDR2 YFSETQ. V lost 0 bases and J lost 4, with 6 bases in between. The CDR3 extends over 13 amino acids. The CDR3 spells CASSLDPSDTQYF. In DNA, the CDR3 is TGCGCCAGCAGCTTGGACCCCTCAGATACGCAGTATTTT. Combining the CDR3 with reference TRBV5-1 and TRBJ2-3 gives the whole variable domain KAGVTQTPRYLIKTRGQQVTLSCSPISGHRSVSWYQQTPGQGLQFLFEYFSETQRNKGNFPGRFSGRQFSNSRSEMNVSTLELGDSALYLCASSLDPSDTQYFGPGTRLTVL.

This clone appeared a single time. The V call is TRBV9, the J call TRBJ1-1; possibly TRBD1 for D (5 bases). Germline CDR1 is SGDLS and CDR2 is YYNGEE. Trimming left V 0 bases short and J 3 bases short, with 9 bases between. CDR3 length: 14 amino acids. The CDR3 is CASSVGQSDTEAFF. The CDR3 DNA follows: TGTGCCAGCAGCGTAGGACAGTCGGACACTGAAGCTTTCTTT.

A single count supports this clone. The V and J genes are TRBV4-1 and TRBJ2-1; D gene ambiguous. Germline V gene sequence: CDR1 MGHRA, CDR2 YSYEKL. The CDR3 totals 13 residues. Deletions cut 4 bases from V and 4 bases from J, with 8 bases between. The CDR3 region is CASSPQVYNEQFF. For the CDR3, the DNA is TGCGCCAGCAGCCCTCAGGTTTACAATGAGCAGTTCTTC.

J is TRBJ2-7 and V is TRBV4-2, with 8 positions matching TRBD1. The V gene's germline CDR1 is LGHNA and CDR2 YNFKEQ. With 6 bases clipped from V and 0 bases from J, the junction kept 7 bases outside the gene matches. This CDR3 contains 15 residues. As DNA, the CDR3 is TGTGCCAGCAGAGTACGGGACAGGAGCTCCTACGAGCAGTACTTC. Translated: CASRVRDRSSYEQYF.

This sequence joins TRBV30 and TRBJ2-1, with D perhaps matching TRBD1 (6 bases). This CDR3 has 14 residues. Germline CDR1 reads GTSNPN; CDR2 reads SVGIG (reference sequence). Trimming took 4 bases from V and 1 from J, leaving 11 bases between them. The CDR3 here is CAWTTGNSYNEQFF. The CDR3 coding sequence is TGTGCCTGGACGACAGGCAATTCCTACAATGAGCAGTTCTTC.

This clone showed up just once. J is TRBJ2-1 and V is TRBV5-1; 7 nucleotides line up with TRBD2. Germline V CDR1 and CDR2: SGHRS, YFSETQ. Trimming took 1 base from V and 5 from J; bases not matched to a gene: 6. The CDR3 length is 15 residues. CDR3 nucleotide sequence: TGCGCCAGCAGCTTGTCCCGGGGGGAGAACAATGAGCAGTTCTTC. Translated, it gives CASSLSRGENNEQFF.

This sequence joins TRBV7-8 and TRBJ2-3; the D is unclear. Trimming shortened V by 5 bases and J by 2 bases, and 8 bases separated the two germline ends. Germline V lookup: CDR1 SGHVS, CDR2 FQNEAQ. The CDR3 is 13 residues long. CDR3 amino acids: CASSPRATDTQYF. CDR3 DNA: TGTGCCAGCAGCCCCCGGGCCACAGATACGCAGTATTTT.

J is TRBJ2-3 and V is TRBV29-1; D is perhaps TRBD2 (5 bases). V lost 4 bases and J 2 bases, leaving 10 bases between the germline ends. The CDR3 contains 13 residues. CDR1 and CDR2 from the germline V gene are SQVTM and ANQGSEA. The DNA of the CDR3 is TGCAGCGTTGTCCCAGCGGTCACAGATACGCAGTATTTT. Protein product: CSVVPAVTDTQYF.

This chain uses TRBV5-6 with TRBJ2-3; D is unclear. CDR1 SGHDT and CDR2 YYEEEE come from the germline V gene. Trimming stripped 4 bases from V and 8 bases from J, with 17 bases between. The CDR3 spans 14 residues. CDR3 coding DNA: TGTGCCAGCAGCCAGACCGGGTACACGGGTACGCAGTATTTT. Protein: CASSQTGYTGTQYF.

The chain has TRBV14 and TRBJ1-2, with 7 bases identical to TRBD1. The CDR3 length is 15 residues. Germline CDR1 reads SGHDN; CDR2 reads FVKESK. The junction had 7 bases not matched to a gene; V was cut back by 1 base and J by 5 bases. CDR3 in amino acids: CASSQVDRVGYGYTF. Here the CDR3 DNA reads TGTGCCAGCAGCCAAGTTGACAGGGTTGGATATGGCTACACCTTC.

The chain uses TRBV27 and TRBJ1-1; the D is unclear. The V end was cut by 8 bases, the J end by 0 bases, with 16 bases between. There are 15 residues in the CDR3. The germline gives CDR1 MNHEY, CDR2 SMNVEV (reference sequence). CDR3 in DNA: TGTGCCAGCCTAACCCGGGCAGGCTTGAACACTGAAGCTTTCTTT. As protein: CASLTRAGLNTEAFF.

The chain couples TRBV4-1 to TRBJ2-4; D assignment may be TRBD1 or TRBD2 (6 bases each). V was cut by 0 bases and J by 0 bases, with 15 bases left in between. The CDR3 has 18 residues. The V gene's germline CDR1 is MGHRA and CDR2 YSYEKL. In DNA, the CDR3 is TGCGCCAGCAGCCAAGATCCTGAGGGGGGAATAGCCAAAAACATTCAGTACTTC. Its translation is CASSQDPEGGIAKNIQYF.

The V call is TRBV6-5, the J call TRBJ1-5; 9 positions match TRBD1. Trimming removed 5 bases from V and 7 bases from J; junction bases left unmatched: 3. The germline V gene has CDR1 MNHEY and CDR2 SVGAGI. CDR3 length equals 13 residues. CDR3 DNA sequence: TGTGCCAGCAGTACCGGACAGGGGCAGCCCCAGCATTTT. It yields the protein CASSTGQGQPQHF.

CDR3: CASSQDGGAYEQYF. The CDR3 bases are TGTGCCAGCAGCCAAGATGGGGGGGCCTACGAGCAGTACTTC. The V gene is TRBV14, the J gene TRBJ2-7, with TRBD2 matching over 7 bases. Losses at the gene ends were 0 bases for V and 2 bases for J; bases not matched to a gene: 1. The CDR3 consists of 14 residues. Germline CDR1 and CDR2: SGHDN and FVKESK.

This chain joins TRBV6-1 and TRBJ1-1; no clear D. V lost 4 bases and J 0 bases, leaving 6 bases between the germline ends. Looked up from germline, CDR1 is MNHNS and CDR2 is SASEGT. The CDR3 length is 13 residues. This CDR3 is CASSVGLNTEAFF. CDR3 in DNA: TGTGCCAGCAGTGTTGGGTTGAACACTGAAGCTTTCTTT.

V usage is TRBV4-1 and J usage is TRBJ1-1; D remains unclear. The CDR3 has 13 amino acids. The germline V gene has CDR1 MGHRA and CDR2 YSYEKL. With 0 bases removed from V and 4 bases from J, the gap between germline ends came to 6 bases. The CDR3 DNA reads TGCGCCAGCAGCCAAGATCAGAGCACTGAAGCTTTCTTT. Translation gives CASSQDQSTEAFF.

This clone was counted only a few times. V usage is TRBV7-6 and J usage is TRBJ1-1; no clear D. The CDR3 is 15 residues long. V was clipped by 1 base and J by 5 bases, with 14 bases between them. CDR1 and CDR2 (germline): SGHVS, FNYEAQ. The DNA for the CDR3 is TGTGCCAGCAGCTTAGTGGCTGAGGTGGGGACTGAAGCTTTCTTT. Residues: CASSLVAEVGTEAFF.

The chain employs TRBV30 and TRBJ2-7, with D tentatively TRBD1 (6 bases). Trimming removed 1 base at V and 0 bases at J, with 13 bases between. This CDR3 has 15 residues. Germline lookup yields CDR1 GTSNPN and CDR2 SVGIG (reference sequence). This CDR3 reads CAWSAWDTNSYEQYF. For the CDR3, the DNA is TGTGCCTGGAGTGCGTGGGACACAAACTCCTACGAGCAGTACTTC. The complete variable domain, with remaining parts taken from reference TRBV30 and TRBJ2-7, reads SQTIHQWPATLVQPVGSPLSLECTVEGTSNPNLYWYRQAAGRGLQLLFYSVGIGQISSEVPQNLSASRPQDRQFILSSKKLLLSDSGFYLCAWSAWDTNSYEQYFGPGTRLTVT.

V and J are TRBV27 and TRBJ2-7, with no clear D. Trimming cost V 0 bases and J 5 bases, with 11 bases left between them. Germline V gives CDR1 MNHEY, CDR2 SMNVEV (reference sequence). CDR3 length equals 14 residues. The CDR3 loop reads CASSLSSSGDEQYF. CDR3 DNA: TGTGCCAGCAGTTTATCGAGTTCTGGGGACGAGCAGTACTTC.

The table lists this clone with a few counts. The chain has TRBV6-6 and TRBJ2-1; D is perhaps TRBD1 (5 bases). CDR3 size: 13 residues. Germline CDR1 reads MNHNY; CDR2 reads SVGAGI (reference sequence). V was pared by 6 bases and J by 4 bases, with 10 bases between. The CDR3: CASSADRYNEQFF. CDR3 DNA: TGTGCCAGCAGCGCCGACAGATACAATGAGCAGTTCTTC.